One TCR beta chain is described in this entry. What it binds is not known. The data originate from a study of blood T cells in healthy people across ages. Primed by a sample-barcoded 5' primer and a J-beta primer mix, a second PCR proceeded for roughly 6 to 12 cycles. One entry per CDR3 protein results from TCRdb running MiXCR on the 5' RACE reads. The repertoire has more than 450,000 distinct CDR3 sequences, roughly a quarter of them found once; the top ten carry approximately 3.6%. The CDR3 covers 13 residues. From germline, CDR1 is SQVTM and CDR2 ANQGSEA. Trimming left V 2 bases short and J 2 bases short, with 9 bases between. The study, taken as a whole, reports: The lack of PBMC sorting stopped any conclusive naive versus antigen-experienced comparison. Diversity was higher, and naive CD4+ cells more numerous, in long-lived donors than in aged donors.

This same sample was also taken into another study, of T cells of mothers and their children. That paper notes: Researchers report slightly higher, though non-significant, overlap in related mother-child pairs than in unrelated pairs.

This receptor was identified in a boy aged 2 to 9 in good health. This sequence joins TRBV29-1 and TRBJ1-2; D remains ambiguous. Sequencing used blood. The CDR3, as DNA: TGCAGCGTTGAAAAAGAGAGCAACTATGGCTACACCTTC. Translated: CSVEKESNYGYTF.